Listed below are T cell receptor beta chains from one sample, sequenced in a study of blood T cell repertoires in COVID-19. Assay: immunoSEQ multiplex PCR; the TCRdb copy retains only in-frame clones and omits some. The data contain roughly 390,000 clones, more than 70% of them singletons. The material sequenced was peripheral blood. These receptors were obtained from a woman in her 30s with COVID-19, enrolled during active disease. Both conserved end residues are part of each CDR3. The D gene is left open where the match is weak. A row's size may be missing; if present it is once, few, many or a size class.

abundance: .; d_gene: .; v_gene: TRBV2; j_gene: TRBJ2-1; CDR3aa: CASSFWASRNNEQFF; CDR3nt: TGTGCCAGCAGCTTCTGGGCTAGCAGGAACAATGAGCAGTTCTTC
abundance: .; d_gene: TRBD2; v_gene: TRBV2; j_gene: TRBJ2-7; CDR3aa: CASRRTGTSGSYEQYF; CDR3nt: TGTGCCAGCAGACGGACTGGGACTAGCGGGAGTTACGAGCAGTACTTC
abundance: .; d_gene: .; v_gene: TRBV2; j_gene: TRBJ1-2; CDR3aa: CASSGQFYGYTF; CDR3nt: TGTGCCAGCAGTGGACAGTTCTATGGCTACACCTTC
abundance: .; d_gene: .; v_gene: TRBV2; j_gene: TRBJ1-1; CDR3aa: CASSELGEAFF; CDR3nt: TGTGCCAGTTCCGAACTAGGAGAAGCTTTCTTT
abundance: .; d_gene: .; v_gene: TRBV9; j_gene: TRBJ2-1; CDR3aa: CASSDPPDGSSYNEQFF; CDR3nt: TGTGCCAGCAGCGACCCCCCGGACGGGAGCTCCTACAATGAGCAGTTCTTC
abundance: .; d_gene: .; v_gene: TRBV5-1; j_gene: TRBJ1-2; CDR3aa: CASSQTGVWVYGYTF; CDR3nt: TGCGCCAGCAGCCAGACAGGTGTTTGGGTTTATGGCTACACCTTC
abundance: .; d_gene: TRBD2; v_gene: TRBV6-1; j_gene: TRBJ2-1; CDR3aa: CASSEVLSGRTYNEQFF; CDR3nt: TGTGCCAGCAGTGAAGTTCTTAGCGGGCGAACCTACAATGAGCAGTTCTTC
abundance: .; d_gene: .; v_gene: TRBV5-6; j_gene: TRBJ2-3; CDR3aa: CASSLAGGVKTDTQYF; CDR3nt: TGTGCCAGCAGCTTGGCCGGAGGGGTCAAGACAGATACGCAGTATTTT
abundance: .; d_gene: .; v_gene: TRBV11-2; j_gene: TRBJ1-2; CDR3aa: CASSSSSGGLRDGYTF; CDR3nt: TGTGCCAGCAGCTCTTCGTCCGGAGGGCTTAGAGATGGCTACACCTTC
abundance: few; d_gene: .; v_gene: TRBV7-9; j_gene: TRBJ1-1; CDR3aa: CALRRGTNTEAFF; CDR3nt: TGTGCCCTCCGGAGGGGAACAAACACTGAAGCTTTCTTT
abundance: .; d_gene: .; v_gene: TRBV28; j_gene: TRBJ1-1; CDR3aa: CASSPRGWANTEAFF; CDR3nt: TGTGCCAGCAGTCCCCGCGGGTGGGCGAACACTGAAGCTTTCTTT
abundance: .; d_gene: .; v_gene: TRBV19; j_gene: TRBJ1-1; CDR3aa: CASSIDRGTEAFF; CDR3nt: TGTGCCAGTAGTATAGACCGCGGCACTGAAGCTTTCTTT
abundance: .; d_gene: .; v_gene: TRBV18; j_gene: TRBJ2-5; CDR3aa: CASSPAQYF; CDR3nt: TGTGCCAGCTCACCCGCCCAGTACTTC
abundance: .; d_gene: TRBD1; v_gene: TRBV28; j_gene: TRBJ2-7; CDR3aa: CASTRTGWSYEQYF; CDR3nt: TGTGCCAGCACCCGGACAGGTTGGTCCTACGAGCAGTACTTC
abundance: .; d_gene: .; v_gene: TRBV27; j_gene: TRBJ2-1; CDR3aa: CASSLGLDHNEQFF; CDR3nt: TGTGCCAGCAGTTTGGGGCTGGACCACAATGAGCAGTTCTTC
abundance: .; d_gene: .; v_gene: TRBV3-1/TRBV3-2; j_gene: TRBJ2-2; CDR3aa: CASSQMGAWTENTGELFF; CDR3nt: TGTGCCAGCAGCCAAATGGGGGCCTGGACTGAGAACACCGGGGAGCTGTTTTTT
abundance: few; d_gene: .; v_gene: TRBV25-1; j_gene: TRBJ2-2; CDR3aa: CASSEPARGGTGELFF; CDR3nt: TGTGCCAGCAGTGAACCGGCAAGGGGTGGGACCGGGGAGCTGTTTTTT
abundance: .; d_gene: TRBD1; v_gene: TRBV7-2; j_gene: TRBJ1-4; CDR3aa: CASSLWQGAEKLFF; CDR3nt: TGTGCCAGCAGCCTATGGCAGGGGGCTGAAAAACTGTTTTTT
abundance: .; d_gene: TRBD1; v_gene: TRBV7-9; j_gene: TRBJ1-5; CDR3aa: CASSFGQGIGAQHF; CDR3nt: TGTGCCAGCAGCTTCGGACAGGGGATAGGGGCCCAGCATTTT
abundance: .; d_gene: .; v_gene: TRBV12-3/TRBV12-4; j_gene: TRBJ1-5; CDR3aa: CASGPLGNQPQHF; CDR3nt: TGTGCCAGCGGGCCACTAGGCAATCAGCCCCAGCATTTT
abundance: .; d_gene: .; v_gene: TRBV4-1; j_gene: TRBJ2-1; CDR3aa: CASSQGLRDSEQFF; CDR3nt: TGCGCCAGCAGCCAAGGCTTGAGAGACAGTGAGCAGTTCTTC
abundance: .; d_gene: TRBD2; v_gene: TRBV4-2; j_gene: TRBJ2-1; CDR3aa: CASSQVAGNEQFF; CDR3nt: TGTGCCAGCAGCCAGGTAGCGGGTAATGAGCAGTTCTTC
abundance: .; d_gene: .; v_gene: TRBV9; j_gene: TRBJ1-1; CDR3aa: CASSVVQTNTEAFF; CDR3nt: TGTGCCAGCAGCGTAGTACAGACGAACACTGAAGCTTTCTTT
abundance: .; d_gene: TRBD2; v_gene: TRBV7-2; j_gene: TRBJ2-1; CDR3aa: CASRKTSGRAYNEQFF; CDR3nt: TGTGCCAGCCGCAAGACTAGCGGGAGGGCATACAATGAGCAGTTCTTC
abundance: .; d_gene: .; v_gene: TRBV7-3; j_gene: TRBJ1-1; CDR3aa: CASSLVPGTEAFF; CDR3nt: TGTGCCAGCAGCTTAGTCCCAGGGACTGAAGCTTTCTTT
abundance: .; d_gene: .; v_gene: TRBV6-5; j_gene: TRBJ1-1; CDR3aa: CASRPWDTLNTEAFF; CDR3nt: TGTGCCAGCAGGCCCTGGGACACTCTGAACACTGAAGCTTTCTTT
abundance: .; d_gene: .; v_gene: TRBV5-6; j_gene: TRBJ2-7; CDR3aa: CASSLLREQYF; CDR3nt: TGTGCCAGCAGCTTGTTGCGCGAGCAGTACTTC
abundance: .; d_gene: .; v_gene: TRBV2; j_gene: TRBJ2-7; CDR3aa: CASSEGIGSSYEQYF; CDR3nt: TGTGCCAGCAGTGAAGGCATCGGGAGCTCCTACGAGCAGTACTTC
abundance: .; d_gene: TRBD1; v_gene: TRBV6-6; j_gene: TRBJ1-5; CDR3aa: CASSYPGGQGNQPQHF; CDR3nt: TGTGCCAGCAGTTACCCTGGAGGACAGGGTAATCAGCCCCAGCATTTT
abundance: .; d_gene: .; v_gene: TRBV7-9; j_gene: TRBJ2-5; CDR3aa: CASSFGQGETQYF; CDR3nt: TGTGCCAGCAGCTTCGGACAAGGCGAGACCCAGTACTTC
abundance: .; d_gene: .; v_gene: TRBV19; j_gene: TRBJ2-3; CDR3aa: CASSQSDTQYF; CDR3nt: TGTGCCAGTAGTCAATCAGATACGCAGTATTTT
abundance: .; d_gene: TRBD1; v_gene: TRBV2; j_gene: TRBJ1-2; CDR3aa: CASRGQGSYYGYTF; CDR3nt: TGTGCCAGCAGAGGACAGGGGAGCTACTATGGCTACACCTTC
abundance: .; d_gene: TRBD1; v_gene: TRBV28; j_gene: TRBJ1-6; CDR3aa: CASSLMGQRSSPLHF; CDR3nt: TGTGCCAGCAGTTTAATGGGACAGAGGAGTTCACCCCTCCACTTT
abundance: .; d_gene: TRBD1; v_gene: TRBV28; j_gene: TRBJ1-5; CDR3aa: CASSLYRGSNQPQHF; CDR3nt: TGTGCCAGCAGTTTATACAGGGGTAGCAATCAGCCCCAGCATTTT
abundance: .; d_gene: .; v_gene: TRBV27; j_gene: TRBJ1-2; CDR3aa: CASSLRTGPTNYGYTF; CDR3nt: TGTGCCAGCAGTCTCCGCACAGGGCCTACTAACTATGGCTACACCTTC
abundance: .; d_gene: TRBD2; v_gene: TRBV5-1; j_gene: TRBJ2-2; CDR3aa: CASSSLAGDGGTGELFF; CDR3nt: TGCGCCAGCAGCTCACTAGCGGGAGATGGCGGCACCGGGGAGCTGTTTTTT
abundance: .; d_gene: TRBD1; v_gene: TRBV19; j_gene: TRBJ1-5; CDR3aa: CASSQGQGHQPQHF; CDR3nt: TGTGCCAGTAGCCAGGGACAGGGACATCAGCCCCAGCATTTT
abundance: .; d_gene: TRBD1; v_gene: TRBV5-1; j_gene: TRBJ2-1; CDR3aa: CASSTVAGGYNEQFF; CDR3nt: TGCGCCAGCAGCACCGTGGCAGGGGGATACAATGAGCAGTTCTTC
abundance: .; d_gene: .; v_gene: TRBV9; j_gene: TRBJ2-5; CDR3aa: CASSPRVGPETQYF; CDR3nt: TGTGCCAGCAGCCCTCGGGTTGGTCCAGAGACCCAGTACTTC
abundance: .; d_gene: TRBD2; v_gene: TRBV2; j_gene: TRBJ2-7; CDR3aa: CASSAQGGAYEQYF; CDR3nt: TGTGCCAGCAGTGCTCAGGGAGGGGCTTACGAGCAGTACTTC
abundance: .; d_gene: TRBD1; v_gene: TRBV5-6; j_gene: TRBJ2-3; CDR3aa: CASSLRTGVSDTQYF; CDR3nt: TGTGCCAGCAGCCTCCGGACAGGGGTGAGCGATACGCAGTATTTT
abundance: .; d_gene: .; v_gene: TRBV15; j_gene: TRBJ2-7; CDR3aa: CATSRDPSYYEQYF; CDR3nt: TGTGCCACCAGCAGAGATCCGAGTTACTACGAGCAGTACTTC
abundance: few; d_gene: TRBD2; v_gene: TRBV9; j_gene: TRBJ2-1; CDR3aa: CASSPGLAGYNEQFF; CDR3nt: TGTGCCAGCAGCCCCGGACTAGCGGGGTACAATGAGCAGTTCTTC
abundance: .; d_gene: TRBD2; v_gene: TRBV7-6; j_gene: TRBJ2-1; CDR3aa: CASSPPSGRYNEQFF; CDR3nt: TGTGCCAGCAGCCCCCCTAGCGGGAGATACAATGAGCAGTTCTTC
abundance: .; d_gene: .; v_gene: TRBV29-1; j_gene: TRBJ1-1; CDR3aa: CSVSTSAGITEAFF; CDR3nt: TGCAGCGTTTCGACATCCGCGGGGATCACTGAAGCTTTCTTT
abundance: .; d_gene: .; v_gene: TRBV5-3; j_gene: TRBJ2-7; CDR3aa: CAWRASSYEQYF; CDR3nt: TGTGCCTGGAGGGCTAGCTCCTACGAGCAGTACTTC
abundance: .; d_gene: .; v_gene: TRBV5-1; j_gene: TRBJ2-5; CDR3aa: CASSPLPSDGETQYF; CDR3nt: TGCGCCAGCAGCCCCCTACCTAGTGACGGGGAGACCCAGTACTTC
abundance: .; d_gene: .; v_gene: TRBV6-5; j_gene: TRBJ2-7; CDR3aa: CASSRQPSTYEQYF; CDR3nt: TGTGCCAGCTCTAGACAGCCCTCTACCTACGAGCAGTACTTC
abundance: few; d_gene: .; v_gene: TRBV9; j_gene: TRBJ2-2; CDR3aa: CASSVGTGMAGELFF; CDR3nt: TGTGCCAGCAGCGTGGGAACAGGGATGGCCGGGGAGCTGTTTTTT
abundance: .; d_gene: TRBD2; v_gene: TRBV5-4; j_gene: TRBJ2-1; CDR3aa: CASSSERGAANNEQFF; CDR3nt: TGTGCCAGCAGCTCCGAGCGGGGGGCGGCCAACAATGAGCAGTTCTTC